A single sample gave rise to the 25 T cell receptor beta chains below, sequenced in a study of cytotoxic CD8 clonotypes in ibrutinib-treated CLL. The assay was immunoSEQ multiplex PCR, and TCRdb's table has in-frame clones only and misses some. Of tens of thousands of clones listed, over 60% are singletons. Sequencing used PBMCs, obtained after 12 months of ibrutinib treatment. These receptors all come from a human donor with chronic lymphocytic leukemia.

The chain recombines TRBV6-1 with TRBJ2-7; unclear D gene. The CDR3 is 12 residues long. The V end lost 7 bases, the J end lost 0 bases, and 7 bases lay between the germline ends. Germline V gene data show CDR1 as MNHNS and CDR2 as SASEGT. The CDR3 loop reads CASKLYSYEQYF. Written as DNA, the CDR3 is TGTGCCAGCAAACTCTACTCCTACGAGCAGTACTTC.

The J gene is TRBJ2-5, the V gene TRBV4-3; D is uncertain. The CDR3 loop spans 14 amino acids. Germline loops: CDR1 LGHNA, CDR2 YSLEER. V was pared by 2 bases and J by 4 bases, with 11 bases between. CDR3 protein: CASSQRDTIETQYF. The DNA for the CDR3 is TGCGCCAGCAGCCAAAGAGACACAATAGAGACCCAGTACTTC.

DNA of the CDR3: TGTGCCAGCAGCACCGGGGGGACTAGCCCTAGCCCGTTCTTC. Translated, it gives CASSTGGTSPSPFF. The chain carries TRBV9 and TRBJ2-1, with 9 positions matching TRBD2. Per germline, CDR1 SGDLS and CDR2 YYNGEE. J lost 15 bases, V lost 4 bases, and 14 bases had no gene match. The CDR3 is made up of 14 amino acids.

The genes are TRBV11-3 and TRBJ2-5; the D is unclear. V was shortened by 1 base and J by 1 base, with 4 bases between the two germline ends. This CDR3 comprises 13 residues. Germline CDR1 and CDR2: SGHNT and YENEEA. CDR3 region: CASSLAVQETQYF. The CDR3 region has the DNA TGTGCCAGCAGCTTAGCGGTCCAAGAGACCCAGTACTTC.

This clone was counted a few times. The chain employs TRBV14 and TRBJ1-2; tentatively, D is TRBD1 (6 bases). Germline CDR1 SGHDN, CDR2 FVKESK. The ends were cut back, 4 bases at V and 8 bases at J, with 11 bases in the middle. The CDR3 has 12 residues. The CDR3 sequence is CASSPGETGYTF. CDR3 in DNA: TGTGCCAGCAGCCCAGGGGAAACCGGCTACACCTTC.

This chain joins TRBV9 and TRBJ1-1; D is unclear. V was clipped by 2 bases and J by 6 bases, with 14 bases between them. The germline gives CDR1 SGDLS, CDR2 YYNGEE. The CDR3 is made up of 14 amino acids. In DNA, the CDR3 is TGTGCCAGCAGCGTCGTATCATCGTCCGCTGAAGCTTTCTTT. It specifies CASSVVSSSAEAFF.

J is TRBJ2-7 and V is TRBV18, with D tentatively TRBD2 (6 bases). Trimming removed 3 bases at V and 1 base at J, with 16 bases between. The CDR3 has 16 amino acids. The germline V gene encodes CDR1 KGHSH and CDR2 LQKENI. The DNA of the CDR3 is TGTGCCAGCTCACCCTCTTTTGGGACTGCATCCTACGAGCAGTACTTC. Protein product: CASSPSFGTASYEQYF.

The rearrangement uses TRBV7-9 and TRBJ2-2, with D unclear. The germline V and J ends were trimmed by 3 bases and 7 bases, with 6 bases remaining between them. CDR3 length equals 12 residues. Germline CDR1 and CDR2: SEHNR and FQNEAQ (reference sequence). CDR3 loop: CASSFPGGELFF. The CDR3 region has the DNA TGTGCCAGCAGCTTCCCGGGCGGGGAGCTGTTTTTT. Full variable domain (rest looked up from reference TRBV7-9 and TRBJ2-2): DTGVSQNPRHKITKRGQNVTFRCDPISEHNRLYWYRQTLGQGPEFLTYFQNEAQLEKSRLLSDRFSAERPKGSFSTLEIQRTEQGDSAMYLCASSFPGGELFFGEGSRLTVL.

The V gene is TRBV7-3, the J gene TRBJ2-2; 9 bases line up with TRBD2. After removal of 0 bases from V and 6 bases from J, the junction contained 5 bases not matched to a gene. The CDR3 spans 16 residues. From germline, CDR1 is SGHTA and CDR2 FQGTGA. The CDR3 nucleotides read TGTGCCAGCAGCTTAACGGCGCTAGCGGGACCCGGGGAGCTGTTTTTT. Protein sequence: CASSLTALAGPGELFF.

J is TRBJ1-5 and V is TRBV27, with D hard to call. Germline V gene lookup returns CDR1 MNHEY and CDR2 SMNVEV (reference sequence). Trimming removed 4 bases from V and 5 bases from J, with 12 bases in between. The CDR3 sequence is 14 residues long. CDR3 amino acids: CASSYRLVDQPQHF. CDR3 bases: TGTGCCAGCAGTTATCGGTTGGTGGATCAGCCCCAGCATTTT.

V and J are TRBV2 and TRBJ1-5, with TRBD1 identical over 7 bases. Germline CDR1 reads SNHLY; CDR2 reads FYNNEI. The V gene end was trimmed by 4 bases and the J gene end by 4 bases; junction bases not matched to a gene: 4. This CDR3 region has 14 residues. Here the CDR3 DNA reads TGTGCCAGCAGTGGACAGGGCGGGAATCAGCCCCAGCATTTT. Translating gives CASSGQGGNQPQHF.

The chain links TRBV6-1 to TRBJ2-7, with TRBD1 matching 7 bases. V was clipped by 5 bases and J by 0 bases; unmatched bases: 4. CDR1 and CDR2 from the germline V gene are MNHNS and SASEGT. The CDR3 extends over 14 amino acids. CDR3 bases: TGTGCCAGCAGTTTAAAGGGGGCCTCCTACGAGCAGTACTTC. It encodes CASSLKGASYEQYF.

The J gene is TRBJ2-5, the V gene TRBV7-2; D gene ambiguous. Per germline, CDR1 SGHTA and CDR2 FQGNSA. Trimming removed 3 bases from V and 5 bases from J, with 10 bases in between. The CDR3 length is 13 residues. The CDR3 DNA is TGTGCCAGCAGCTTTACCGGAGACGAGACCCAGTACTTC. Amino acid sequence: CASSFTGDETQYF.

V gene TRBV6-1 combines with J gene TRBJ1-2; the match to TRBD1 covers 10 bases. After removal of 6 bases from V and 8 bases from J, the junction contained 6 bases not matched to a gene. CDR3 size: 13 residues. Looked up from germline, CDR1 is MNHNS and CDR2 is SASEGT. This chain's CDR3 is CASRPGQGIGYTF. Here the CDR3 DNA reads TGTGCCAGCAGACCGGGACAGGGGATCGGCTACACCTTC.

The genes are TRBV10-2 and TRBJ1-5, with D possibly being TRBD1 (5 bases). This CDR3 has 16 residues. The germline V gene has CDR1 WSHSY and CDR2 SAAADI. The V gene lost 2 bases and the J gene lost 5 bases, with 16 bases spanning the gap. DNA of the CDR3: TGCGCCAGCAGTGAGGGGGGACTCGCCAGGGATCAGCCCCAGCATTTT. Amino acid sequence: CASSEGGLARDQPQHF.

This clone was counted at least ten times. The genes are TRBV30 and TRBJ1-5; D remains ambiguous. The germline gives CDR1 GTSNPN, CDR2 SVGIG (reference sequence). Trimming left V 0 bases short and J 0 bases short, with 9 bases between. The CDR3 has 15 residues. The chain's CDR3 is CAWSVSSLSNQPQHF. The CDR3 coding sequence is TGTGCCTGGAGTGTTAGTAGTCTTAGCAATCAGCCCCAGCATTTT.

This sequence joins TRBV30 and TRBJ1-1; D not certain. The V and J ends lost 5 bases and 10 bases respectively, with 5 bases between them. The CDR3 is 8 residues long. From germline, CDR1 is GTSNPN and CDR2 SVGIG (reference sequence). CDR3 in amino acids: CAWGLAFF. CDR3 DNA: TGTGCCTGGGGCCTAGCTTTCTTT.

The chain uses TRBV11-2 and TRBJ2-7; D unclear. The CDR3 sequence is 14 residues long. Per the germline V gene, CDR1 is SGHAT and CDR2 is FQNNGV. Trimming left V 0 bases short and J 5 bases short, with 11 bases between. CDR3 nucleotide sequence: TGTGCCAGCAGCTTAGAGCTCAATCGGGACGAGCAGTACTTC. This codes for CASSLELNRDEQYF.

The CDR3 reads CASSRGTSRADTQYF. DNA for the CDR3: TGTGCCAGCAGTCGGGGGACTAGTAGAGCAGATACGCAGTATTTT. V usage is TRBV5-6 and J usage is TRBJ2-3; 8 nucleotides line up with TRBD2. V lost 5 bases, J lost 4 bases, and 9 bases stayed unmatched. Germline V gene lookup returns CDR1 SGHDT and CDR2 YYEEEE. This CDR3 region has 15 residues.

The chain is built from TRBV5-1 and TRBJ2-7, with 9 nucleotides matching TRBD1. The CDR3 has 13 amino acids. The junction had 6 bases not matched to a gene; V was cut back by 5 bases and J by 6 bases. Germline lookup yields CDR1 SGHRS and CDR2 YFSETQ. This CDR3 reads CASRGQGEGEQYF. In nucleotides, the CDR3 is TGCGCCAGCAGGGGACAGGGAGAAGGCGAGCAGTACTTC.

The gene calls are TRBV7-6 and TRBJ2-2; weak D call: TRBD1 (6 bases). Looked up from germline, CDR1 is SGHVS and CDR2 is FNYEAQ. The CDR3 sequence is 15 residues long. Trimming shortened V by 6 bases and J by 1 base, and 12 bases separated the two germline ends. Here the CDR3 reads CASRPGHLNTGELFF. The DNA of the CDR3 is TGTGCCAGCAGGCCGGGACACCTGAACACCGGGGAGCTGTTTTTT.

V gene TRBV18 combines with J gene TRBJ2-3, with TRBD2 matching over 10 bases. The CDR3 loop spans 16 amino acids. After removal of 2 bases from V and 2 bases from J, the junction contained 4 bases not matched to a gene. Germline-derived CDR1 and CDR2 are KGHSH and LQKENI. As DNA, the CDR3 is TGTGCCAGCTCACCAAGGACTAGCGGAAACACAGATACGCAGTATTTT. It translates to CASSPRTSGNTDTQYF.

The chain couples TRBV6-6 to TRBJ2-7; D not certain. Germline CDR1 MNHNY, CDR2 SVGAGI (reference sequence). This CDR3 is built from 14 residues. With 6 bases removed from V and 0 bases from J, the gap between germline ends came to 12 bases. The CDR3 DNA reads as TGTGCCAGCAGCCGTGGTCTCCCCTCCTACGAGCAGTACTTC. Its translation is CASSRGLPSYEQYF.

The V call is TRBV28, the J call TRBJ1-5; 8 nucleotides align to TRBD1. Germline CDR1 reads MDHEN; CDR2 reads SYDVKM. CDR3 length: 13 residues. The V gene end was trimmed by 6 bases and the J gene end by 7 bases; junction bases not matched to a gene: 5. CDR3 DNA: TGTGCCAGCAGGGACAGGGTAATACAGCCCCAGCATTTT. This codes for CASRDRVIQPQHF.

The V and J genes are TRBV4-1 and TRBJ1-1; D remains unclear. The CDR3 has 12 residues. CDR1 MGHRA and CDR2 YSYEKL come from the germline V gene. V gave up 1 base and J gave up 9 bases, with 9 bases separating them. The CDR3 sequence is CASSQGANKAFF. The CDR3 DNA reads as TGCGCCAGCAGCCAAGGAGCTAATAAAGCTTTCTTT.